This T cell receptor beta chain comes out of a study of regulatory T cells in long-lasting Graves disease. About the study: Graves' patients diagnosed newly had used antithyroid drugs under 3 months. General study results and limits: Accuracy was perhaps lowered by the small sample size.

Germline V lookup: CDR1 SGDLS, CDR2 YYNGEE. The V gene lost 4 bases and the J gene lost 5 bases, with 16 bases spanning the gap. The length of the CDR3 is 16 residues. On this clonotype itself: Its cognate antigen is unknown.

This sample's time point: newly diagnosed GD, antithyroid drugs for less than 3 months. PBMC-extracted RNA yielded the TCR library. From an endocrinology department in Xi'an, China, came the patients. Peripheral blood, around 9.9 milliliters per patient, was collected in EDTA tubes. Library construction for TCR beta used iRepertoire HTBI primers and Arm-PCR of CDR3 regions. TCRdb independently ran MiXCR on the multiplex PCR reads; one entry per CDR3 protein. The sample carries fewer than 350,000 distinct CDR3 sequences, approximately 20% recorded once. The source was peripheral blood mononuclear cells (PBMCs), collected at new diagnosis, from a patient treated with antithyroid drugs. This clonotype was obtained from a female donor with Graves disease. V and J are TRBV9 and TRBJ1-6, with TRBD1 as a possible D gene (6 bases). CDR3: CASSPEGTPDNSPLHF. DNA of the CDR3: TGTGCCAGCAGCCCCGAGGGGACACCGGATAATTCACCCCTCCACTTT.